This TCR beta chain stems from a study of PD-1 blockade in classical Hodgkin lymphoma. This CDR3 is built from 14 residues. Germline assignment: CDR1 MDHEN and CDR2 SYDVKM. Trimming removed 2 bases at V and 3 bases at J, with 7 bases between. This table comes from immunoSEQ multiplex PCR, and its TCRdb copy is limited to in-frame clones, with some not included. The sample contains 12,000 or so clones, more than 75% of which appear only once. Details on this clone: Antigen: not known.

Study observations and caveats: Partial responders and progressors had significantly lower baseline TCR diversity.

Time point described: cycle 4 day 1 (C4D1), after about 6 weeks of nivolumab. No patient escaped relapse after autologous stem cell transplantation, and brentuximab vedotin exposure varied. Magnetic negative selection isolated CD8+ T cells from thawed PBMCs. This chain connects TRBV28 to TRBJ2-2; D is unclear. Sample: CD8+ T cells from blood, taken before the fourth cycle of nivolumab. This sequence was found in a human donor with classical Hodgkin lymphoma. The donor label of this sample is uncertain. The CDR3 reads CASSLMSDTGELFF. The CDR3 DNA reads TGTGCCAGCAGTTTAATGTCGGACACCGGGGAGCTGTTTTTT.